Below, 19 T cell receptor beta chains from the same sample are listed, as sequenced in a study of T cell repertoires in cytomegalovirus infection. Their specific antigens are unknown. A single record per CDR3 protein comes from TCRdb applying MiXCR to the reads. Here the sample spans about 920,000 distinct CDR3 sequences, around 32% being singletons. The source material was cultured CD8+ T cells from PBMCs, sampled from culture after CMV antigen stimulation. These receptors originate from a human donor in good health (CMV status not recorded). Some clones in this sample may be carry-over from other donors' samples.

This clonotype was counted a few times. The rearrangement links TRBV15 to TRBJ2-7, with 10 bases identical to TRBD1. V shed 0 bases and J 1 base; nucleotides not matched to a gene: 6. CDR3 length: 17 amino acids. The V gene's germline CDR1 is LNHNV and CDR2 YYDKDF (reference sequence). DNA of the CDR3: TGTGCCACCAGCAGAGATCCACCGGGACAGGGGTCCTACGAGCAGTACTTC. It yields the protein CATSRDPPGQGSYEQYF.

The CDR3 loop is CSVVIAGGSSYNEQFF. CDR3 bases: TGCAGCGTTGTAATAGCGGGCGGTAGCTCCTACAATGAGCAGTTCTTC. The V gene is TRBV29-1, the J gene TRBJ2-1; the match to TRBD2 covers 7 bases. After removal of 4 bases from V and 0 bases from J, the junction contained 9 bases not matched to a gene. The CDR3 extends over 16 amino acids. Germline values: CDR1 SQVTM, CDR2 ANQGSEA.

This clonotype has only a few counts. This chain connects TRBV7-8 to TRBJ2-7, with D unresolved. V was pared by 1 base and J by 0 bases, with 7 bases between. CDR1 and CDR2 (germline): SGHVS, FQNEAQ. This CDR3 has 14 amino acids. The CDR3 here is CASSLDGISYEQYF. The CDR3, as DNA: TGTGCCAGCAGCTTAGACGGAATCTCCTACGAGCAGTACTTC. Full variable domain (outside the CDR3, taken from reference TRBV7-8 and TRBJ2-7): GAGVSQSPRYKVAKRGQDVALRCDPISGHVSLFWYQQALGQGPEFLTYFQNEAQLDKSGLPSDRFFAERPEGSVSTLKIQRTQQEDSAVYLCASSLDGISYEQYFGPGTRLTVT.

This clonotype was observed a handful of times. This chain joins TRBV7-6 and TRBJ2-7; D is perhaps TRBD2 (6 bases). This CDR3 is 12 amino acids long. V was shortened by 8 bases and J by 0 bases, with 8 bases between the two germline ends. Germline CDR1 reads SGHVS; CDR2 reads FNYEAQ. The CDR3 is CASGGYSYEQYF. DNA for the CDR3: TGTGCCAGCGGGGGGTACTCCTACGAGCAGTACTTC.

This clonotype was seen a handful of times. The V call is TRBV19, the J call TRBJ1-5; 7 positions agree with TRBD1. V lost 3 bases to trimming and J lost 3 bases; unmatched junction nucleotides: 5. The CDR3 has 15 residues. Germline V gene data show CDR1 as LNHDA and CDR2 as SQIVND (reference sequence). The CDR3 DNA reads TGTGCCAGTAGTATGTTCGGACAGGTCAATCAGCCCCAGCATTTT. Translation gives CASSMFGQVNQPQHF. The whole variable domain, filled in from reference TRBV19 and TRBJ1-5, reads DGGITQSPKYLFRKEGQNVTLSCEQNLNHDAMYWYRQDPGQGLRLIYYSQIVNDFQKGDIAEGYSVSREKKESFPLTVTSAQKNPTAFYLCASSMFGQVNQPQHFGDGTRLSIL.

The chain has TRBV11-2 and TRBJ2-2; D gene unclear. CDR1 is SGHAT and CDR2 is FQNNGV in the germline V gene. The CDR3 totals 14 residues. V shed 5 bases and J shed 3 bases, with 10 bases lying between them. The CDR3 loop is CASSKWGYTGELFF. The CDR3 region has the DNA TGTGCCAGCAGCAAGTGGGGTTACACCGGGGAGCTGTTTTTT.

The rearrangement joins TRBV5-4 to TRBJ2-2; 8 bases map to TRBD1. J was trimmed by 8 bases and V by 4 bases; bases with no gene match: 7. The CDR3 runs to 14 residues. The germline CDR1 and CDR2 sequences are SGHNT and YYREEE (reference sequence). For the CDR3, the DNA is TGTGCCAGCAGCCTCGGGACAGGTCGTGGGGAGCTGTTTTTT. Its translation is CASSLGTGRGELFF.

The gene calls are TRBV7-9 and TRBJ2-2, with 8 bases fitting TRBD1. V lost 5 bases, J lost 4 bases, and 12 bases stayed unmatched. This CDR3 has 17 amino acids. Germline V lookup: CDR1 SEHNR, CDR2 FQNEAQ (reference sequence). CDR3 in amino acids: CASSPDREASLTGELFF. DNA for the CDR3: TGTGCCAGCAGCCCGGACAGGGAAGCTTCGCTCACCGGGGAGCTGTTTTTT.

This clonotype was counted only a few times. This sequence joins TRBV7-9 and TRBJ1-5; 7 bases fit TRBD1. The V gene end was trimmed by 4 bases and the J gene end by 6 bases; junction bases not matched to a gene: 12. The germline CDR1 and CDR2 sequences are SEHNR and FQNEAQ (reference sequence). The CDR3 has 16 residues. The CDR3 reads CASSSSTGLVSQPQHF. In nucleotides, the CDR3 is TGTGCCAGCAGCTCGTCGACAGGGTTAGTAAGTCAGCCCCAGCATTTT.

This clonotype was detected ten times or more. V and J are TRBV6-6 and TRBJ1-2, with TRBD1 matching 9 bases. J lost 0 bases, V lost 2 bases, and 16 bases had no gene match. The germline CDR1 and CDR2 sequences are MNHNY and SVGAGI (reference sequence). The CDR3 runs 20 residues. The CDR3 DNA reads as TGTGCCAGCAGTTACCCTAGTCTGGGGACAGGGAGGGCGTCTAACTATGGCTACACCTTC. This gives the protein CASSYPSLGTGRASNYGYTF.

This clonotype showed up just a few times. The V and J genes are TRBV11-3 and TRBJ2-1; D possibly corresponds to TRBD2 (6 bases). CDR1 is SGHNT, CDR2 YENEEA, per germline. V was trimmed by 5 bases and J by 3 bases, leaving 14 bases between them. This CDR3 is 15 amino acids long. The CDR3 here is CASSPWTGDYNEQFF. DNA for the CDR3: TGTGCCAGCAGCCCTTGGACGGGGGACTACAATGAGCAGTTCTTC.

This sequence joins TRBV7-9 and TRBJ1-2; no clear D. Germline V gene data show CDR1 as SEHNR and CDR2 as FQNEAQ (reference sequence). Trimming took off 3 bases at V and 0 bases at J, with 11 bases between the two ends. The length of the CDR3 is 15 residues. The CDR3 DNA follows: TGTGCCAGCAGCTTTAACCGAGATACTAACTATGGCTACACCTTC. It translates to CASSFNRDTNYGYTF.

This clonotype appeared a few times. The CDR3 loop is CASSLGGQGRTEAFF. The CDR3 DNA is TGTGCCAGCAGCTTAGGGGGACAGGGTCGCACTGAAGCTTTCTTT. V gene TRBV7-6 combines with J gene TRBJ1-1; 9 nucleotides align to TRBD1. CDR3 length equals 15 residues. Per germline, CDR1 SGHVS and CDR2 FNYEAQ. The V segment lost 1 base and the J segment 4 bases; nucleotides outside the gene matches: 4.

A few counts support this clonotype. This rearrangement joins TRBV6-2 or TRBV6-3 to TRBJ2-1; D is tentatively TRBD1 or TRBD2 (5 bases each). The V gene's germline CDR1 is MNHEY and CDR2 SVGEGT. There are 16 residues in the CDR3. Trimming pared 4 bases from V and 4 bases from J, leaving 17 bases between. In DNA, the CDR3 is TGTGCCAGCAGTTTGAGTCAGAGGGGTCTATACAATGAGCAGTTCTTC. It yields the protein CASSLSQRGLYNEQFF.

This clonotype was observed once. The CDR3 DNA sequence: TGTGCCACCAGACAGGGGGTCGGAAACACTGAAGCTTTCTTT. Its protein is CATRQGVGNTEAFF. The rearrangement joins TRBV11-2 to TRBJ1-1; 9 positions match TRBD1. V trimming: 10 bases; J trimming: 2 bases; junction bases outside the gene matches: 8. This CDR3 contains 14 residues. The germline CDR1 and CDR2 sequences are SGHAT and FQNNGV.

The V call is TRBV3-1, the J call TRBJ2-5; unclear D gene. The CDR3 consists of 13 residues. CDR1 and CDR2 (germline): LGHDT, YNNKEL (reference sequence). Trimming took off 2 bases at V and 1 base at J, with 5 bases between the two ends. The CDR3 coding sequence is TGTGCCAGCAGCCAACCAATCCAAGAGACCCAGTACTTC. This encodes CASSQPIQETQYF.

This chain connects TRBV15 to TRBJ2-7; 9 bases line up with TRBD1. The CDR3 is made up of 14 amino acids. J was trimmed by 1 base and V by 8 bases; bases with no gene match: 6. Germline V CDR1 and CDR2: LNHNV, YYDKDF (reference sequence). The CDR3 region is CATSTGTGSYEQYV. Here the CDR3 DNA reads TGTGCCACCTCCACCGGGACAGGGTCCTACGAGCAGTACGTC.

In this sample, this clonotype turned up many times. The CDR3 coding sequence is TGTGCCAGCAGCTCTAGACCGAACCCATACAATGAGCAGTTCTTC. Protein product: CASSSRPNPYNEQFF. J is TRBJ2-1 and V is TRBV11-1; D is undetermined. V lost 4 bases to trimming and J lost 4 bases, with 14 bases between them. Germline values: CDR1 SGHAT, CDR2 FQDESV (reference sequence). This CDR3 is built from 15 residues.

V usage is TRBV2 and J usage is TRBJ2-7; TRBD2 agrees at 7 bases. The CDR3 has 15 residues. V shed 6 bases and J 9 bases; nucleotides not matched to a gene: 17. Germline V lookup: CDR1 SNHLY, CDR2 FYNNEI. CDR3 loop: CASSPPGDYLRGQYF. For the CDR3, the DNA is TGTGCCAGCAGCCCCCCGGGGGACTACCTACGCGGGCAGTACTTC.